Described below is a single T cell receptor (beta chain) sequence and its context. No cognate antigen has been identified for it. Base qualities are not at hand, and no much larger clone is one base apart. This entry belongs to a study of blood T cell repertoires in COVID-19 (dated by TCRdb to 2019 to 2021). Notes on the research overall: Collaborator samples came from the United States, Italy and Spain and covered acute and convalescent phases of COVID-19. The material from the prospective study consisted of cDNA or gDNA derived from T cells, B-cell-depleted T cells, or PBMCs. Subjects who had been exposed to COVID-19, were actively infected with it, or had recovered from it provided the deeply sampled blood TCRbeta repertoires that made up the dataset. A freely available public database, intended as a resource for researchers studying the immune response to SARS-CoV-2, is where the repertoires were released. Samples came from the ongoing ImmuneRACE study (first 160 participants) plus 1,254 subjects from 6 global collaborators. Nearly every sample came with metadata listing a de-identified subject ID, COVID-19 status, age in years and sex. Where HLA class I and class II types were available, the types were taken from metadata supplied by the sample provider, not from assay-based typing.

Each collaborating institution followed its own protocols to collect whole blood in K2EDTA tubes. For TCRbeta analysis, collaborators shipped samples in one of three forms: frozen whole blood, isolated PBMCs, or DNA extracted from either of those sample types. The CDR3 measures 13 amino acids from cysteine to phenylalanine. The sequence is cut down to CDR3 DNA, 39 bases in frame from base 1. Trimming removed 6 bases from V and 6 bases from J, leaving 12 bases between the germline ends. Taken from the germline V gene (reference sequence), the CDR1 and CDR2 loops are MNHEY and SMNVEV. What the research found in general, with its limitations: Clinical and demographic metadata were provided uncurated, with the amount varying by source and participant.

TCRbeta CDR3 regions were amplified from genomic DNA by means of the immunoSEQ Assay, a bias-controlled multiplex PCR. As for the original processing: Within the assay, amplification of reference gene primers was used to estimate how many nucleated cells each sample contained. To quantify the absolute abundance of each unique TCRbeta CDR3 rearrangement, sequence reads were collapsed and filtered. For each sample, productive Simpson clonality was calculated as the square root of Simpson's diversity index across productive rearrangements. Not all clones reach the TCRdb copy of this immuneACCESS table, which keeps in-frame sequences only. Checked studies attribute under half of the gap to unresolved V genes and leave the rest unexplained. That table furnishes V, J and clone size, whereas the DNA furnished D and trimming. This sample gives about 190,000 clones in total; approximately 78% of them show up just once. In total, the top ten clones hold under 3.5% of the sample.

This TCR was recovered from a woman older than 75 with active or convalescent COVID-19. Source material: peripheral blood. This sequence uses TRBV27 and TRBJ2-1; a confident D gene designation cannot be given. The CDR3 protein: CASSPYGFNEQFF. The nucleotides are TGTGCCAGCAGCCCTTACGGGTTCAATGAGCAGTTCTTC.